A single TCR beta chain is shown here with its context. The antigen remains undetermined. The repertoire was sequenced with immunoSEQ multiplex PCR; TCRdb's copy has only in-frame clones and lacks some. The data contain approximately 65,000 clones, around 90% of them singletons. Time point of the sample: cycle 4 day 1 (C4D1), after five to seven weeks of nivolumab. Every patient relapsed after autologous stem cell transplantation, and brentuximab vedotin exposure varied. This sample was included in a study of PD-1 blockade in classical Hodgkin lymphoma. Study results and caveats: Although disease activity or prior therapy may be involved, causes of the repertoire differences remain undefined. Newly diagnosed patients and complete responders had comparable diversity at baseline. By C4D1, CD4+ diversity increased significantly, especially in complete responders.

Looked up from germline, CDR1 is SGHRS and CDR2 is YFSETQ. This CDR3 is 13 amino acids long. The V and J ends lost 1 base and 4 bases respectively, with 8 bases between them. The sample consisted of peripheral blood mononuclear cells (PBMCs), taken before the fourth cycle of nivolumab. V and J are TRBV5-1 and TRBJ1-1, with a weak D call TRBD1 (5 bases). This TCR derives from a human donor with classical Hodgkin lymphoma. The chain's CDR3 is CASSLIGGTEAFF. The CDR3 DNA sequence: TGCGCCAGCAGCTTGATCGGGGGCACTGAAGCTTTCTTT.